This T cell receptor beta chain was retrieved from a study of cytomegalovirus exposure and HLA in healthy donors. Germline V CDR1 and CDR2: SGHRS, YFSETQ. This CDR3 region has 16 residues. With 0 bases removed from V and 4 bases from J, the gap between germline ends came to 15 bases. About this clone: No antigen is known for it.

Points from the study as a whole: More clonal expansion characterized HLA-associated TCR beta chains than equally common others in a later analysis. Differences between HLA loci emerged in a later analysis of TCR association rates, with DRB1 most and HLA-C fewest.

The PCR had 60 Vbeta and 13 Jbeta primers. Only in-frame clones appear in the TCRdb table, and some are missing; sequencing was by immunoSEQ multiplex PCR. The sample lists around 200,000 clones, less than 90% occurring once. The J gene is TRBJ2-3, the V gene TRBV5-1; maybe TRBD2 (6 bases). The sequence derives from a middle-aged man in good health and CMV-seronegative. The sequenced material came from PBMCs. The CDR3 spells CASSLGNGRAADTQYF. CDR3 sequence (DNA): TGCGCCAGCAGCTTGGGAAACGGGAGAGCGGCAGATACGCAGTATTTT.